Below, 9 T cell receptor beta chains from the same sample are listed, as sequenced in a study of T cell repertoires in cytomegalovirus infection. TCRdb analysed the reads with MiXCR anew, one entry per CDR3 protein. The repertoire includes a few hundred thousand distinct CDR3 sequences, over 20% of them detected once, and 15% to 20% sits in the top ten. Sequences were obtained from CD8+ T cells from PBMCs. Every receptor here comes from a human donor in good health (CMV status not recorded). Some clones in this sample may be carry-over from other donors' samples.

The chain uses TRBV27 and TRBJ2-7, with D unresolved. This CDR3 is 13 amino acids long. Germline values: CDR1 MNHEY, CDR2 SMNVEV (reference sequence). Trimming left V 2 bases short and J 2 bases short, with 7 bases between. CDR3 in amino acids: CASSLSRTYEQYF. The DNA of the CDR3 is TGTGCCAGCAGTTTAAGTCGGACCTACGAGCAGTACTTC.

This clonotype was counted a few times. The chain combines TRBV12-3 or TRBV12-4 with TRBJ1-1; 8 bases are a match to TRBD1. Trimming removed 5 bases from V and 5 bases from J; junction bases left unmatched: 7. CDR3 size: 14 residues. CDR3 bases: TGTGCCAGCAGTACTCAGGGGGCGCGGACTGAAGCTTTCTTT. Amino acid sequence: CASSTQGARTEAFF.

The chain combines TRBV9 with TRBJ2-7; tentatively, D is TRBD1 (5 bases). Germline assignment: CDR1 SGDLS and CDR2 YYNGEE. The CDR3 contains 16 residues. Between the trimmed V and J ends, which lost 0 bases and 6 bases, there was a span of 19 bases. CDR3 DNA: TGTGCCAGCAGCGTAGAATCCCACCCGCGGCAGGGCGAGCAGTACTTC. Protein product: CASSVESHPRQGEQYF.

This clonotype was counted only a few times. V is TRBV7-2 and J is TRBJ2-4, with TRBD1 matching 10 bases. Germline loops: CDR1 SGHTA, CDR2 FQGNSA. The trim removed 5 bases at V and 2 bases at J, leaving 9 bases unmatched. CDR3 length: 17 amino acids. This CDR3 is CASSRMPTGGSKNIQYF. The CDR3 coding sequence is TGTGCCAGCAGCCGAATGCCGACAGGGGGCTCCAAAAACATTCAGTACTTC.

The J gene is TRBJ1-2, the V gene TRBV7-2; 7 nucleotides agree with TRBD1. Per the germline V gene, CDR1 is SGHTA and CDR2 is FQGNSA. Trimming cost V 4 bases and J 4 bases; bases outside gene matches: 15. There are 17 residues in the CDR3. The CDR3 loop reads CASSSRPTGQQIYGYTF. The CDR3 DNA is TGTGCCAGCAGCTCCCGCCCCACGGGACAGCAGATCTATGGCTACACCTTC.

There are a few counts of this clonotype. The chain links TRBV25-1 to TRBJ2-3; unclear D gene. Germline CDR1 and CDR2: MGHDK and SYGVNS. The V gene lost 4 bases and the J gene lost 3 bases, with 8 bases spanning the gap. The CDR3 is 13 residues long. CDR3 nucleotides: TGTGCCAGCAGTGCGGACCAGACAGATACGCAGTATTTT. It translates to CASSADQTDTQYF.

This clonotype occurred many times. V is TRBV7-3 and J is TRBJ2-6; the D is unclear. Trimming pared 5 bases from V and 3 bases from J, leaving 11 bases between. The CDR3 has 15 residues. Germline-derived CDR1 and CDR2 are SGHTA and FQGTGA. The CDR3 coding sequence is TGTGCCAGCAGCCCGAACGGGTTTGGGGCCAACGTCCTGACTTTC. Its protein product is CASSPNGFGANVLTF.

This clonotype was observed a handful of times. The chain has TRBV6-4 and TRBJ1-1; D is undetermined. This CDR3 is built from 13 residues. Germline CDR1 and CDR2: MRHNA and SNTAGT. The V end lost 3 bases, the J end lost 5 bases, and 10 bases lay between the germline ends. The DNA for the CDR3 is TGTGCCAGCAGTGATAGCTCGGTGACTGAAGCTTTCTTT. It specifies CASSDSSVTEAFF.

About this clonotype: A read error may explain this, as a much larger clone is one base away. The V gene is TRBV2, the J gene TRBJ1-1; D may be TRBD1 (6 bases). V was pared by 6 bases and J by 4 bases, with 6 bases between. This CDR3 spans 11 amino acids. The germline gives CDR1 SNHLY, CDR2 FYNNEI. CDR3 residues: CASRGATEAFF. The DNA of the CDR3 is TGTGCCAGCAGGGGGGCCACTGAAGCTTTCTTT.